These 20 T cell receptor beta chains share one sample of origin, sequenced in a study of spatial heterogeneity in lung cancer. For these receptors, no antigen is known. The study, taken as a whole, reports: Tumoral mutation counts were tracked by counts of expanded intratumoral alpha and beta TCRs.

TCRdb processed the 5' RACE reads anew with MiXCR; each CDR3 protein has one entry. The sample consists of about 18,000 distinct CDR3 sequences, 8.5% to 10% of them appearing once. Time point here: sample taken at primary tumor resection. Sequencing used lung tumor tissue, obtained at surgery. All receptors come from a female donor with early-stage non-small cell lung cancer.

Many counts were recorded for this clonotype. This beta chain was picked up by a library intended for alpha chains and is off target, so its count carries little meaning. CDR3 DNA: TGTGCCTGGAACGGCGGGAGCTACGAGCAGTACTTC. The encoded protein is CAWNGGSYEQYF. V gene TRBV30 combines with J gene TRBJ2-7; 7 bases are a match to TRBD2. This CDR3 is 12 amino acids long. The ends lost 4 bases at V and 3 bases at J; junction bases unmatched: 3. Germline CDR1 is GTSNPN and CDR2 is SVGIG (reference sequence).

This clonotype has a count of ten or more. This beta chain is an unintended read in a library built for alpha chains; its size means little. The chain has TRBV18 and TRBJ2-3, with a weak D call TRBD1 (5 bases). The germline CDR1 and CDR2 sequences are KGHSH and LQKENI. The CDR3 covers 12 residues. V was trimmed by 6 bases and J by 4 bases, leaving 8 bases between them. The CDR3 sequence: CASSPGSDTQYF. The CDR3 DNA sequence: TGTGCCAGCTCCCCAGGGTCAGATACGCAGTATTTT.

Comment on this clonotype: This beta chain was picked up by a library intended for alpha chains and is off target, so its count carries little meaning. CDR3 amino acids: CASTYTENTEAFF. CDR3 DNA: TGTGCCAGCACCTACACTGAGAACACTGAAGCTTTCTTT. This chain uses TRBV6-6 with TRBJ1-1; D is ambiguous. This CDR3 has 13 residues. V lost 7 bases, J lost 1 base, and 10 bases lay in between. Germline V lookup: CDR1 MNHNY, CDR2 SVGAGI (reference sequence).

The table lists this clonotype with many counts. This beta chain was picked up by a library intended for alpha chains and is off target, so its count carries little meaning. This chain uses TRBV7-9 with TRBJ2-5, with TRBD2 identical over 9 bases. The J segment lost 5 bases and the V segment lost 5 bases, leaving 3 bases of the junction unmatched. This CDR3 contains 13 residues. Germline V gene data show CDR1 as SEHNR and CDR2 as FQNEAQ (reference sequence). Written as DNA, the CDR3 is TGTGCCAGCAGCCAGCGGGGGGAGGAGACCCAGTACTTC. This codes for CASSQRGEETQYF.

This clonotype was seen ten or more times. This beta chain slipped into a library made for alpha chains as a stray read, so its size is not meaningful. The chain links TRBV6-6 to TRBJ2-7; D may be TRBD1 or TRBD2 (5 bases each). This CDR3 contains 15 residues. Germline loops: CDR1 MNHNY, CDR2 SVGAGI (reference sequence). Trimming pared 5 bases from V and 6 bases from J, leaving 20 bases between. The CDR3 reads CASSTTGPGALEQYF. The DNA for the CDR3 is TGTGCCAGCAGTACTACGGGGCCCGGGGCCCTCGAGCAGTACTTC.

On this clonotype: The library was built for alpha chains, so this beta chain is an off-target read and its size means little. CDR3 loop: CASRLKSRAYNQPQHF. Written as DNA, the CDR3 is TGTGCCAGCAGGTTGAAATCTAGGGCGTACAATCAGCCCCAGCATTTT. The chain couples TRBV2 to TRBJ1-5, with D hard to call. V lost 6 bases to trimming and J lost 3 bases, with 18 bases between them. The germline gives CDR1 SNHLY, CDR2 FYNNEI. CDR3 size: 16 residues.

With regard to this clonotype: This beta chain is a stray sequence in a library constructed for alpha chains; its clone size is not meaningful. The J gene is TRBJ1-4, the V gene TRBV7-2; perhaps TRBD1 as D (5 bases). V lost 5 bases and J 7 bases, leaving 14 bases between the germline ends. Looked up from germline, CDR1 is SGHTA and CDR2 is FQGNSA. This CDR3 has 14 residues. The CDR3 spells CASSMAGTIEKLFF. CDR3 in DNA: TGTGCCAGCAGCATGGCCGGGACGATTGAAAAACTGTTTTTT.

Points on this clonotype: With the library built for alpha chains, this beta chain is off target and its frequency is not meaningful. The chain uses TRBV6-5 and TRBJ2-7; D unclear. Germline assignment: CDR1 MNHEY and CDR2 SVGAGI. V was pared by 6 bases and J by 3 bases, with 9 bases between. The CDR3 spans 12 residues. The CDR3 region is CASRWGGYEQYF. CDR3 DNA: TGTGCCAGCAGATGGGGTGGCTACGAGCAGTACTTC.

The sample holds many counts of this clonotype. The library was prepared for alpha chains; this beta chain is a stray read, so its frequency means little. The chain has TRBV5-1 and TRBJ2-3, with 7 bases lining up with TRBD1. V lost 4 bases, J lost 4 bases, and 0 bases stayed unmatched. This CDR3 has 12 residues. Germline V gene sequence: CDR1 SGHRS, CDR2 YFSETQ. The CDR3 region is CASSTGADTQYF. CDR3 nucleotides: TGCGCCAGCAGCACAGGGGCAGATACGCAGTATTTT.

This clonotype was recorded a few times. This beta chain represents an off-target read in a library built for alpha chains; its size is of limited meaning. The rearrangement uses TRBV7-9 and TRBJ1-2; D is undetermined. Per germline, CDR1 SEHNR and CDR2 FQNEAQ (reference sequence). The CDR3 is 16 amino acids. Trimming stripped 3 bases from V and 2 bases from J, with 16 bases between. CDR3 in amino acids: CASSFSQVLLNYGYTF. CDR3 bases: TGTGCCAGCAGCTTTAGCCAAGTTTTGCTAAACTATGGCTACACCTTC.

This clonotype is medium-sized. This beta chain represents an off-target read in a library built for alpha chains; its size is of limited meaning. CDR3 residues: CASSIVLQETQYF. CDR3 nucleotides: TGTGCCAGTAGTATAGTACTCCAAGAGACCCAGTACTTC. The V gene is TRBV19, the J gene TRBJ2-5; D is undetermined. Germline V CDR1 and CDR2: LNHDA, SQIVND (reference sequence). The V and J ends lost 1 base and 1 base respectively, with 4 bases between them. The CDR3 is made up of 13 amino acids.

There are many counts of this clonotype. This beta chain is a stray read from a library made for alpha chains; its abundance is not meaningful. This sequence joins TRBV5-4 and TRBJ2-7, with TRBD1 identical over 9 bases. CDR1 and CDR2 from the germline V gene are SGHNT and YYREEE (reference sequence). The CDR3 runs to 14 residues. V gave up 2 bases and J gave up 1 base; unmatched junction bases: 1. The CDR3 protein is CASSFGTGSYEQYF. CDR3 nucleotides: TGTGCCAGCAGCTTCGGGACAGGGTCCTACGAGCAGTACTTC.

This clonotype showed up many times. A library made for alpha chains picked up this beta chain off target, so its size means little. The rearrangement joins TRBV23-1 to TRBJ2-1; D not resolved. TRBV23-1 is classed as an ORF, of uncertain function. The CDR3 runs 14 residues. V lost 4 bases to trimming and J lost 12 bases, with 19 bases between them. This CDR3 reads CASSRSYRVLGQFF. In DNA, the CDR3 is TGCGCCAGCAGTCGGTCGTATAGGGTTCTAGGGCAGTTCTTC.

On this clonotype itself: Being off target in a library aimed at alpha chains, this beta chain has a size of little meaning. The gene calls are TRBV2 and TRBJ1-2; tentatively, D is TRBD1 (6 bases). This CDR3 comprises 11 residues. Germline V gene data show CDR1 as SNHLY and CDR2 as FYNNEI. The CDR3 loop is CSGTSFGGYTF. Here the CDR3 DNA reads TGTAGTGGGACATCCTTCGGCGGCTACACCTTC.

This clonotype was seen more than once but under ten times. This beta chain came through as a stray read in a library set up for alpha chains, and its size says little. The gene calls are TRBV30 and TRBJ1-1; weak D call: TRBD1 (6 bases). V was trimmed by 5 bases and J by 1 base, leaving 14 bases between them. CDR1 is GTSNPN, CDR2 SVGIG, per germline (reference sequence). The CDR3 extends over 14 amino acids. This chain's CDR3 is CAWGTHVPNTEAFF. The DNA for the CDR3 is TGTGCCTGGGGGACACACGTACCGAACACTGAAGCTTTCTTT.

This clonotype was observed many times. The library was built for alpha chains, so this beta chain is an off-target read and its size means little. J is TRBJ1-5 and V is TRBV2; D unresolved. Germline V gene lookup returns CDR1 SNHLY and CDR2 FYNNEI. The CDR3 is made up of 14 amino acids. The V end was cut by 5 bases, the J end by 2 bases, with 10 bases between. The CDR3, as DNA: TGTGCCAGCAGTTTGGGGTTTCGCAATCAGCCCCAGCATTTT. It codes for CASSLGFRNQPQHF.

This clonotype was seen ten or more times. Being off target in a library aimed at alpha chains, this beta chain has a size of little meaning. V and J are TRBV19 and TRBJ1-2; D not resolved. The CDR3 is 13 residues long. The germline V gene encodes CDR1 LNHDA and CDR2 SQIVND (reference sequence). The ends were cut back, 3 bases at V and 8 bases at J, with 13 bases in the middle. The CDR3 sequence: CASSIGSDTGYTF. The CDR3 DNA reads TGTGCCAGTAGTATTGGGTCAGACACCGGCTACACCTTC.

This clonotype was counted many times. This beta chain was picked up by a library intended for alpha chains and is off target, so its count carries little meaning. The chain joins TRBV11-2 to TRBJ1-2; D gene uncertain. The CDR3 covers 16 residues. Germline assignment: CDR1 SGHAT and CDR2 FQNNGV. V shed 4 bases and J shed 3 bases, with 18 bases lying between them. For the CDR3, the DNA is TGTGCCAGCAGCTCCCTACATGGACGGCATTACTATGGCTACACCTTC. Translated, it gives CASSSLHGRHYYGYTF.

This clonotype is medium-sized within its sample. Within a library made for alpha chains, this beta chain is off target, and its count is uninformative. The rearrangement uses TRBV7-3 and TRBJ2-7, with TRBD1 matching 8 bases. Losses at the gene ends were 5 bases for V and 0 bases for J; bases not matched to a gene: 6. The germline V gene has CDR1 SGHTA and CDR2 FQGTGA. This CDR3 is built from 15 residues. The DNA for the CDR3 is TGTGCCAGCAGCCGTTCCGGGACAGGCTCCTACGAGCAGTACTTC. This gives the protein CASSRSGTGSYEQYF. Together with reference TRBV7-3 and TRBJ2-7, the CDR3 gives the full variable domain: GAGVSQTPSNKVTEKGKYVELRCDPISGHTALYWYRQSLGQGPEFLIYFQGTGAADDSGLPNDRFFAVRPEGSVSTLKIQRTERGDSAVYLCASSRSGTGSYEQYFGPGTRLTVT.

This clonotype was counted many times. For a library built for alpha chains, this beta chain is a stray read; little rests on its size. This chain connects TRBV7-3 to TRBJ1-1, with D maybe TRBD1 (5 bases). The CDR3 covers 15 residues. V was trimmed by 5 bases and J by 3 bases, leaving 16 bases between them. Looked up from germline, CDR1 is SGHTA and CDR2 is FQGTGA. The CDR3 bases are TGTGCCAGCAGCCGGAGGGCAGGGAGTGACACTGAAGCTTTCTTT. This translates into CASSRRAGSDTEAFF.